The 6 T cell receptor beta chains listed next were all sequenced from one sample in a study of CD8 T cells in Susac syndrome. Random hexamers served to reverse transcribe about 0.5 to 1 ug RNA. TCRdb itself ran the immunoSEQ multiplex PCR reads through MiXCR, one entry per CDR3 protein. The repertoire includes around 150,000 distinct CDR3 sequences, 95% of them detected once, and 0.15% to 0.2% sits in the top ten. The sample comprised CD8+ T cells from PBMCs. These TCRs come from a human donor with Susac syndrome.

V and J are TRBV4-1 and TRBJ2-7, with D possibly called TRBD1 or TRBD2 (5 bases each). Deletions cut 4 bases from V and 4 bases from J, with 17 bases between. Germline loops: CDR1 MGHRA, CDR2 YSYEKL. The length of the CDR3 is 15 residues. The DNA for the CDR3 is TGCGCCAGCAGCCTCGGCCGGGACGGAATTTACGAGCAGTACTTC. Translation gives CASSLGRDGIYEQYF.

The rearrangement joins TRBV12-3 or TRBV12-4 to TRBJ1-1; a possible D gene is TRBD1 (5 bases). V dropped 5 bases and J dropped 5 bases, with 18 bases sitting between them. This CDR3 comprises 15 residues. The CDR3 DNA sequence: TGTGCCAGCAGTACCCTGGACACCGGAGGGACTGAAGCTTTCTTT. Protein sequence: CASSTLDTGGTEAFF.

V is TRBV11-3 and J is TRBJ2-5; no reliable D call. The germline CDR1 and CDR2 sequences are SGHNT and YENEEA. The CDR3 has 14 amino acids. V was trimmed by 1 base and J by 5 bases, leaving 11 bases between them. The CDR3 protein is CASSLVRSGETQYF. The CDR3 DNA reads TGTGCCAGCAGCTTAGTTCGATCCGGGGAGACCCAGTACTTC.

The genes are TRBV29-1 and TRBJ1-1; TRBD1 matches at 9 bases. From germline, CDR1 is SQVTM and CDR2 ANQGSEA. V gave up 3 bases and J gave up 4 bases; unmatched junction bases: 0. The CDR3 is 12 residues long. Written as DNA, the CDR3 is TGCAGCGTTGAGACAGGGGGCACTGAAGCTTTCTTT. It is translated as CSVETGGTEAFF. Full variable domain (missing parts from reference TRBV29-1 and TRBJ1-1): SAVISQKPSRDICQRGTSLTIQCQVDSQVTMMFWYRQQPGQSLTLIATANQGSEATYESGFVIDKFPISRPNLTFSTLTVSNMSPEDSSIYLCSVETGGTEAFFGQGTRLTVV.

The chain has TRBV10-3 and TRBJ2-4, with D hard to call. The V end lost 0 bases, the J end lost 9 bases, and 15 bases lay between the germline ends. This CDR3 is built from 15 residues. The germline gives CDR1 ENHRY, CDR2 SYGVKD. CDR3 residues: CAISESNRIDVIQYF. The DNA of the CDR3 is TGTGCCATCAGTGAGTCTAATAGGATCGATGTCATTCAGTACTTC.

The chain recombines TRBV5-7 with TRBJ2-7; D call uncertain. TRBV5-7 is given ORF status, its function remaining uncertain. This CDR3 has 13 amino acids. Trimming left V 2 bases short and J 1 base short, with 7 bases between. The CDR3 sequence: CASSFKVSYEQYF. CDR3 DNA sequence: TGTGCCAGCAGCTTTAAGGTTTCCTACGAGCAGTACTTC.